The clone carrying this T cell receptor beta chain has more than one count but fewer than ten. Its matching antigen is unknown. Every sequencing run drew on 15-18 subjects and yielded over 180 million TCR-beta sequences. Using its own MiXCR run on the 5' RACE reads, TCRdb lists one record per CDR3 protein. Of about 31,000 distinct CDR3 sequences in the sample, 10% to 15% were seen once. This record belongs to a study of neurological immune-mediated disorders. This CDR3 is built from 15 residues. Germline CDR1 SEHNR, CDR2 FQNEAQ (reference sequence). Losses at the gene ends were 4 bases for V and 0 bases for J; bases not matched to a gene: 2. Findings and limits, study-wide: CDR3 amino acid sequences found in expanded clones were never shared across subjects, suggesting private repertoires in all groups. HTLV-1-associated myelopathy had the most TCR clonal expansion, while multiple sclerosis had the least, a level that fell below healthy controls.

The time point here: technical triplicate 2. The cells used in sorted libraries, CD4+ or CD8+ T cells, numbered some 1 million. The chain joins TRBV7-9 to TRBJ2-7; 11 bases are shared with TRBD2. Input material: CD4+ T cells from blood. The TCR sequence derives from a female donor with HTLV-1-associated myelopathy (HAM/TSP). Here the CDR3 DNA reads TGTGCCAGCAGCTCACTAGCGGGGGCCTCCTACGAGCAGTACTTC. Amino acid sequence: CASSSLAGASYEQYF.